A single sample gave rise to the 14 T cell receptor beta chains below, sequenced in a study of T-cell memory formation after mild COVID-19. TCRdb reprocessed the 5' RACE reads with MiXCR, giving one entry per CDR3 protein. The table shows about 430,000 distinct CDR3 sequences, with roughly 17% occurring only once. The sample taken for sequencing was PBMCs or a T cell subset sorted from them (not recorded which). Receptors originate from a man younger than 35 who had mild COVID-19 (a few samples of this study predate the infection). Cell type and time point are not known.

This sequence joins TRBV3-1 and TRBJ2-7; 8 nucleotides agree with TRBD1. Trimming took 4 bases from V and 2 from J; bases not matched to a gene: 4. CDR1 is LGHDT, CDR2 YNNKEL, per germline (reference sequence). The CDR3 contains 14 residues. The CDR3 nucleotides are TGTGCCAGCAGCCCGACGACAGGGGCCTACGAGCAGTACTTC. Protein product: CASSPTTGAYEQYF.

This clonotype was counted a few times. The chain is built from TRBV6-5 and TRBJ2-5; D may be TRBD1 (5 bases). The CDR3 contains 14 residues. The V and J ends lost 0 bases and 5 bases respectively, with 10 bases between them. CDR1 MNHEY and CDR2 SVGAGI come from the germline V gene. Here the CDR3 DNA reads TGTGCCAGCAGTTACTCGAAGGGGCGGGAGACCCAGTACTTC. It codes for CASSYSKGRETQYF.

The sample holds a few counts of this clonotype. The chain couples TRBV15 to TRBJ2-3; possible D gene TRBD2, 5 bases. The CDR3 runs 13 residues. The germline V and J ends were trimmed by 5 bases and 6 bases, with 12 bases remaining between them. Germline V gene sequence: CDR1 LNHNV, CDR2 YYDKDF (reference sequence). The CDR3 DNA follows: TGTGCCACCAGCTTCGCGGGCAGTGATACGCAGTATTTT. The encoded protein is CATSFAGSDTQYF.

This clonotype showed up just once. At one end the junction does not follow the germline gene, possibly because of a read error. V and J are TRBV7-2 and TRBJ2-3, with TRBD2 identical over 10 bases. The germline gives CDR1 SGHTA, CDR2 FQGNSA. The CDR3 extends over 16 amino acids. The chain's CDR3 is CASSFLAGVDTDTQYF. DNA for the CDR3: TGTGCAAGCAGCTTTCTAGCGGGGGTCGACACAGATACGCAGTATTTT.

DNA of the CDR3: TGTGCCAGCAGCTTAGTTCCAGGGAAAACCTACGAGCAGTACGTC. Its translation is CASSLVPGKTYEQYV. The chain recombines TRBV7-6 with TRBJ2-7; D might be TRBD1 (5 bases). Germline V gives CDR1 SGHVS, CDR2 FNYEAQ. With 1 base removed from V and 2 bases from J, the gap between germline ends came to 12 bases. The CDR3 runs to 15 residues.

The gene calls are TRBV7-2 and TRBJ2-1, with D perhaps given as TRBD1 or TRBD2 (6 bases each). Germline loops: CDR1 SGHTA, CDR2 FQGNSA. The CDR3 has 13 amino acids. Trimming cost V 1 base and J 12 bases, with 13 bases left between them. The CDR3 loop is CASSLGPEGVQFF. The CDR3 DNA sequence: TGTGCCAGCAGCTTAGGTCCGGAGGGGGTGCAGTTCTTC.

J is TRBJ2-1 and V is TRBV4-3; possibly TRBD1 for D (6 bases). The germline V gene encodes CDR1 LGHNA and CDR2 YSLEER. Trimming removed 3 bases from V and 6 bases from J, with 15 bases in between. The CDR3 is 15 amino acids. The DNA for the CDR3 is TGCGCCAGCAGCCAGGGGACAAGCAGATCCAATGAGCAGTTCTTC. Its translation: CASSQGTSRSNEQFF.

This clonotype has more than one count but fewer than ten. The chain recombines TRBV7-9 with TRBJ2-1; TRBD2 matches 7 bases. Per the germline V gene, CDR1 is SEHNR and CDR2 is FQNEAQ (reference sequence). This CDR3 region has 13 residues. J lost 13 bases, V lost 1 base, and 7 bases had no gene match. The CDR3 here is CASSLGDYGLQFF. The CDR3, as DNA: TGTGCCAGCAGCTTAGGGGACTATGGATTACAGTTCTTC.

This chain's CDR3 is CASRPYGIQETQYF. In nucleotides, the CDR3 is TGTGCCAGCAGACCCTACGGGATCCAAGAGACCCAGTACTTC. This sequence joins TRBV12-3 or TRBV12-4 and TRBJ2-5; perhaps TRBD2 as D (5 bases). The V and J ends lost 6 bases and 1 base respectively, with 12 bases between them. This CDR3 has 14 residues.

In its sample, this clonotype was seen a few times. The chain joins TRBV15 to TRBJ2-3; perhaps TRBD2 as D (6 bases). The CDR3 has 15 residues. The V gene lost 1 base and the J gene lost 5 bases, with 13 bases spanning the gap. Germline loops: CDR1 LNHNV, CDR2 YYDKDF (reference sequence). CDR3 coding DNA: TGTGCCACCAGCAGAGTTGGAGGGGTTGGAGATACGCAGTATTTT. It encodes CATSRVGGVGDTQYF.

The chain uses TRBV6-2 or TRBV6-3 and TRBJ2-1; TRBD2 matches at 9 bases. There are 14 residues in the CDR3. Germline CDR1 reads MNHEY; CDR2 reads SVGEGT. V lost 7 bases, J lost 4 bases, and 5 bases stayed unmatched. CDR3 nucleotide sequence: TGTGCCAGCACCAGGCGGGGGGGATACAATGAGCAGTTCTTC. Protein: CASTRRGGYNEQFF.

The V call is TRBV7-3, the J call TRBJ1-5; possible D gene TRBD1, 5 bases. V was pared by 11 bases and J by 6 bases, with 17 bases between. Germline-derived CDR1 and CDR2 are SGHTA and FQGTGA. CDR3 length: 13 amino acids. In DNA form, the CDR3 reads TGTGCCTGCCTTCAGGGTTGGCGTCAGCCCCAGCATTTT. Residues: CACLQGWRQPQHF. The full variable domain, its missing parts supplied by reference TRBV7-3 and TRBJ1-5, is GAGVSQTPSNKVTEKGKYVELRCDPISGHTALYWYRQSLGQGPEFLIYFQGTGAADDSGLPNDRFFAVRPEGSVSTLKIQRTERGDSAVYLCACLQGWRQPQHFGDGTRLSIL.

The chain recombines TRBV20-1 with TRBJ1-5; D perhaps matches TRBD1 (6 bases). The CDR3 spans 17 residues. Germline lookup yields CDR1 DFQATT and CDR2 SNEGSKA (reference sequence). Trimming removed 6 bases from V and 2 bases from J, with 23 bases in between. CDR3 DNA sequence: TGCAGTGCCAGAAGACAGGCGCTACGCGGTGGCAATCAGCCCCAGCATTTT. Protein sequence: CSARRQALRGGNQPQHF.

The rearrangement links TRBV7-2 to TRBJ2-1, with D unresolved. The length of the CDR3 is 12 residues. CDR1 and CDR2 (germline): SGHTA, FQGNSA. The germline V and J ends were trimmed by 5 bases and 9 bases, with 11 bases remaining between them. The DNA of the CDR3 is TGTGCCAGCAGCCCCTTTCCCGGTGAGCAGTTCTTC. Its protein product is CASSPFPGEQFF.